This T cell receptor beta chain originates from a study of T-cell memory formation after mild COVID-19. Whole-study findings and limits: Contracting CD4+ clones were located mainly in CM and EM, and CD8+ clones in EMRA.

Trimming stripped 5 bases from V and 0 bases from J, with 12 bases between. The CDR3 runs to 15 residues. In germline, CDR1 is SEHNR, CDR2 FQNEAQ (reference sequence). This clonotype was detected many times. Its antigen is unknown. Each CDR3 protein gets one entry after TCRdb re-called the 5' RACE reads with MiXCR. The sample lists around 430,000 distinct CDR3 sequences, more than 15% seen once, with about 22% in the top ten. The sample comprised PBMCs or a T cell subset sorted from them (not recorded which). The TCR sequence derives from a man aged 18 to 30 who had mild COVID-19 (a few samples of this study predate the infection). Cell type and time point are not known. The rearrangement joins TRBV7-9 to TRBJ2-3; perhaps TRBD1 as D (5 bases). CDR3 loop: CASSPAQVSTDTQYF. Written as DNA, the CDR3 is TGTGCCAGCAGCCCAGCACAGGTTAGCACAGATACGCAGTATTTT.